Included here is one T cell receptor (beta chain) sequence, with context. Its specificity is not known. PCR used 60 Vbeta primers and 13 Jbeta primers. Produced via immunoSEQ multiplex PCR; TCRdb's table is partial and in-frame only. The table includes roughly 180,000 clones, around 79% detected once. This sample is drawn from a study of cytomegalovirus exposure and HLA in healthy donors. The CDR3 has 16 amino acids. The germline V gene has CDR1 KGHSH and CDR2 LQKENI. Trimming removed 0 bases at V and 5 bases at J, with 16 bases between. Regarding the study as a whole: Later analysis demonstrated an association between a missense DCLRE1C variant and TCR beta V- and J-gene trimming.

The chain is built from TRBV18 and TRBJ1-1; D is ambiguous. This receptor was identified in a girl between 10 and 17 years old in good health and CMV-seropositive. The sequencing input was PBMCs. CDR3 nucleotide sequence: TGTGCCAGCTCACCACCGGAGAGCCTACTTGTGACTGAAGCTTTCTTT. It specifies CASSPPESLLVTEAFF.